These T cell receptor beta chains were read from a single sample in a study of blood T cell repertoires in COVID-19. The method was immunoSEQ multiplex PCR; TCRdb's version includes in-frame clones alone and lacks a portion of them. This repertoire shows hundreds of thousands of clones, 75% to 90% found once; its top ten account for roughly 4.5%. The specimen sequenced was PBMCs or T cells enriched from blood (not recorded which). The receptors stem from a woman aged 30 to 39 who had been exposed to COVID-19. The conserved cysteine and the conserved F or W are not part of the CDR3 here.

CDR3 length | V gene | CDR3 protein
14 | TRBV15 | ATSRGRGGGTDTQY
13 | TRBV6-1 | ASSEPGQPWTEAF
14 | TRBV14 | ASSQGGTANTGELF
15 | TRBV3-1/TRBV3-2 | ASSQRTGGSANEKLF
12 | TRBV30 | AWSGGGPPYGYT
14 | TRBV15 | ATSRDPGVGNQPQH
14 | TRBV5-1 | ASSYSTSGGYNEQF
12 | TRBV12-5 | ASGFSGARQPQH
13 | TRBV2 | ASSVQGEVTDTQY
14 | TRBV30 | AGIIPPGQGRDTQY
14 | TRBV15 | ATASSGGPLLETQY
13 | TRBV7-9 | ASSLGSGRVEKLF
12 | TRBV29-1 | SVDSGLADNEQF
10 | TRBV6-5 | ASSYGGSGYT
14 | TRBV5-1 | ASSSRPGQGNTEAF
13 | TRBV19 | ASSIEGGIGSPLH
18 | TRBV4-2 | ASSHGPIWAGDRFNEKLF
13 | TRBV18 | ASSLLQGANEKLF
12 | TRBV2 | ASSWGQGRQPQH
13 | TRBV27 | ASSNHRQGLEKLF